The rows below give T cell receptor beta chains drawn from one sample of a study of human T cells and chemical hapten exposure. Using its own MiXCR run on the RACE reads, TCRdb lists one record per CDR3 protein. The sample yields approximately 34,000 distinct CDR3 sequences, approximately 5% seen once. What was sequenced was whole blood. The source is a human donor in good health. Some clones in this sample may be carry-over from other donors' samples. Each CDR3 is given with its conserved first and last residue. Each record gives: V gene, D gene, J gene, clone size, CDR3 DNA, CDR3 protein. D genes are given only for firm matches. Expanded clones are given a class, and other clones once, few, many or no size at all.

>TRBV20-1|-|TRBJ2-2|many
TGCAGTGCTTATCACCCAGAGACCGGGGAGCTGTTTTTT
CSAYHPETGELFF
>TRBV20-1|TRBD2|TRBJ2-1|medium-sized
TGCAGTGCCCCCGGACTAGCGGGGGGCGGGTCGGATGAGCAGTTCTTC
CSAPGLAGGGSDEQFF
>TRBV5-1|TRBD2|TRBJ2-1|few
TGCGCCAGCAGCTTGTCCAGCGGGAGCGATGAGCAGTTCTTC
CASSLSSGSDEQFF
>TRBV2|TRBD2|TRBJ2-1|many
TGTGCCAGCGGTTATAGCGGGAGCTCCTACAATGAGCAGTTCTTC
CASGYSGSSYNEQFF
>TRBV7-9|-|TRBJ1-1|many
TGTGCCAGCAGCACGTCAATGAACACTGAAGCTTTCTTT
CASSTSMNTEAFF
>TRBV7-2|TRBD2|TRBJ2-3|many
TGTGCCAGCAGCTTAGACTTGACTAGCGGGGTCACAGATACGCAGTATTTT
CASSLDLTSGVTDTQYF
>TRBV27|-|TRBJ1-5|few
TGTGCCAGCAGTGGACAGTCAAATCAGCCCCAGCATTTT
CASSGQSNQPQHF
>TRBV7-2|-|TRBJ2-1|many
TGTGCCAGCAGCTTAGCGGCCCAGGCTTCCTACAATGAGCAGTTCTTC
CASSLAAQASYNEQFF
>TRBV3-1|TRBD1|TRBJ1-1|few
TGTGCCAGCAGCCAACCATTAACAGGGGTAGGCACTGAAGCTTTCTTT
CASSQPLTGVGTEAFF
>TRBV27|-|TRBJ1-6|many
TGTGCCAGCAGTTTTTTCGGTAATTCACCCCTCCACTTT
CASSFFGNSPLHF
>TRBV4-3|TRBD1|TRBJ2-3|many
TGCGCCAGCAGCCAAGGATCAGGGGGCCGAGATACGCAGTATTTT
CASSQGSGGRDTQYF
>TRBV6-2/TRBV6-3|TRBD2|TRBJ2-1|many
TGTGCCAGCAGCGGCCGTGCGGGGGGGCCCTATGAGCAGTTCTTC
CASSGRAGGPYEQFF
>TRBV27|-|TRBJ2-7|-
TGTGCCAGCAGTTTTTCGTGGTCCGAGGGGGAGCAGTACTTC
CASSFSWSEGEQYF
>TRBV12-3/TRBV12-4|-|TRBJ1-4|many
TGTGCCAGCAGACTCACCCCAAGCGATGAAAAACTGTTTTTT
CASRLTPSDEKLFF
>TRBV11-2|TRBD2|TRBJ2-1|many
TGTGCCAGCAGCGAGGTCCGGGGGGTCAATGAGCAGTTCTTC
CASSEVRGVNEQFF
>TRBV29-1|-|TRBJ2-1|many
TGCAGCGTTGCAGCGACTAGCTACAATGAGCAGTTCTTC
CSVAATSYNEQFF
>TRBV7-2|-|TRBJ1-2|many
TGTGCCAGCAGCTTTAAAGGGGGTGAGGGCTATGGCTACACCTTC
CASSFKGGEGYGYTF
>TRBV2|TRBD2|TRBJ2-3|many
TGTGCCAGCAGTAGGGGTTCTAGCGGGAAAACAGATACGCAGTATTTT
CASSRGSSGKTDTQYF
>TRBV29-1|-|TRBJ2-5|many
TGCAGCGTTGAGATCGTGTACCGGGAGACCCAGTACTTC
CSVEIVYRETQYF
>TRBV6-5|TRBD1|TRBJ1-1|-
TGTGCCAGCAGTTACACAAGAGGACAGGGAGTTCAAGCTTTCTTT
CASSYTRGQGVQAFF